This TCR beta chain emerged from a study of blood T cell repertoires in COVID-19. Only in-frame clones appear in the TCRdb table, and some are missing; sequencing was by immunoSEQ multiplex PCR. The data show fewer than 450,000 clones, 88% seen once. This CDR3 comprises 14 residues. Germline-derived CDR1 and CDR2 are SGDLS and YYNGEE. The ends lost 0 bases at V and 7 bases at J; junction bases unmatched: 4. Material for sequencing was PBMCs or T cells enriched from blood (not recorded which). The chain couples TRBV9 to TRBJ2-1; 7 nucleotides match TRBD2. This clonotype was sampled from a woman between 35 and 50 years old with acute COVID-19. Written as DNA, the CDR3 is TGTGCCAGCAGCGTAGGCGGGGGAAGTAATGAGCAGTTCTTC. This translates into CASSVGGGSNEQFF.